Listed here are 26 T cell receptor beta chains from one sample, sequenced in a study of shared clonotypes between healthy human individuals. The repertoire was sequenced with immunoSEQ multiplex PCR; TCRdb's copy has only in-frame clones and lacks some. This repertoire shows 750,000 to 1,000,000 clones, 85% to 95% found once; its top ten account for 24%. CD45RO negativity and positive selection for CCR7 defined naive CD8 cells, a population that excluded terminally differentiated effector memory CD45RA+ cells. The sample taken for sequencing was naive CD8+ T cells sorted from blood. These receptors all stem from a man between 25 and 39 years old in good health.

The V call is TRBV13, the J call TRBJ2-7; maybe TRBD2 (7 bases). The CDR3 is 15 residues long. Germline V CDR1 and CDR2: PRHDT, FYEKMQ (reference sequence). Trimming removed 5 bases at V and 3 bases at J, with 17 bases between. The CDR3 region is CASSEGGHLSYEQYF. The CDR3 DNA reads as TGTGCCAGCAGCGAGGGGGGGCACCTTAGCTACGAGCAGTACTTC.

The chain has TRBV7-6 and TRBJ2-7; D might be TRBD2 (6 bases). Germline V gene sequence: CDR1 SGHVS, CDR2 FNYEAQ. V lost 2 bases and J lost 12, with 17 bases in between. The CDR3 has 13 amino acids. CDR3 sequence reads: CASSLISPGELYF. In DNA form, the CDR3 reads TGTGCCAGCAGCTTAATTTCCCCGGGGGAATTGTACTTC.

The chain employs TRBV7-3 and TRBJ2-1; TRBD2 is a possible D gene (5 bases). CDR3 length: 16 amino acids. V lost 3 bases and J lost 0, with 12 bases in between. Germline V lookup: CDR1 SGHTA, CDR2 FQGTGA. In DNA, the CDR3 is TGTGCCAGCAGCTTGACAATAGCGAGCTCCTACAATGAGCAGTTCTTC. This sequence encodes CASSLTIASSYNEQFF.

The gene calls are TRBV29-1 and TRBJ2-3, with D unclear. Germline V gene lookup returns CDR1 SQVTM and CDR2 ANQGSEA. The V gene lost 5 bases and the J gene lost 5 bases, with 8 bases spanning the gap. CDR3 length equals 11 residues. The CDR3 nucleotides are TGCAGCGTTCGCCCGGGAGATACGCAGTATTTT. As protein: CSVRPGDTQYF.

The V and J genes are TRBV2 and TRBJ2-7, with 10 bases that match TRBD1. CDR1 and CDR2 (germline): SNHLY, FYNNEI. With 5 bases clipped from V and 4 bases from J, the junction kept 14 bases outside the gene matches. The CDR3 length is 17 residues. The CDR3 is CASSFPGSGTGVYEQYF. Here the CDR3 DNA reads TGTGCCAGCAGTTTTCCGGGCTCCGGGACAGGGGTATACGAGCAGTACTTC. The variable domain in full, completed from reference TRBV2 and TRBJ2-7, reads EPEVTQTPSHQVTQMGQEVILRCVPISNHLYFYWYRQILGQKVEFLVSFYNNEISEKSEIFDDQFSVERPDGSNFTLKIRSTKLEDSAMYFCASSFPGSGTGVYEQYFGPGTRLTVT.

The V gene is TRBV7-2, the J gene TRBJ2-3; TRBD2 agrees at 7 bases. This CDR3 contains 16 residues. The junction had 8 bases not matched to a gene; V was cut back by 5 bases and J by 0 bases. Per germline, CDR1 SGHTA and CDR2 FQGNSA. CDR3 residues: CASSRRQRESTDTQYF. DNA for the CDR3: TGTGCCAGCAGCAGGCGCCAGCGGGAAAGCACAGATACGCAGTATTTT.

About this clone itself: This same CDR3 is encoded by further DNA sequences in the sample. This sequence joins TRBV7-9 and TRBJ2-7; no reliable D call. Trimming left V 1 base short and J 5 bases short, with 0 bases between. Germline V gene lookup returns CDR1 SEHNR and CDR2 FQNEAQ (reference sequence). This CDR3 spans 10 amino acids. As DNA, the CDR3 is TGTGCCAGCAGCTTAGACGAGCAGTACTTC. This codes for CASSLDEQYF.

V gene TRBV27 combines with J gene TRBJ2-5, with TRBD1 matching over 7 bases. V shed 4 bases and J 5 bases; nucleotides not matched to a gene: 10. Germline values: CDR1 MNHEY, CDR2 SMNVEV (reference sequence). The length of the CDR3 is 15 residues. In DNA, the CDR3 is TGTGCCAGCAGTTCGCCCAGGGGGACGGGGGAGACCCAGTACTTC. It codes for CASSSPRGTGETQYF.

DNA for the CDR3: TGTGCCAGCAGTTCCCCGAAGCGGGAGGTAGCCTACGAGCAGTACTTC. Protein product: CASSSPKREVAYEQYF. The chain couples TRBV6-6 to TRBJ2-7; TRBD2 matches at 9 bases. The germline CDR1 and CDR2 sequences are MNHNY and SVGAGI (reference sequence). The CDR3 extends over 16 amino acids. With 4 bases clipped from V and 2 bases from J, the junction kept 9 bases outside the gene matches.

Turning to this clone: Distinct nucleotide sequences in the sample also encode this CDR3. The CDR3 nucleotides are TGTGCCAGCACGGGCGGACTCTACGAGCAGTACTTC. It translates to CASTGGLYEQYF. The J gene is TRBJ2-7, the V gene TRBV2, with D perhaps matching TRBD2 (5 bases). This CDR3 is 12 amino acids long. Trimming took off 7 bases at V and 3 bases at J, with 10 bases between the two ends. Germline V gives CDR1 SNHLY, CDR2 FYNNEI. Supplemented by reference TRBV2 and TRBJ2-7, the full variable domain reads EPEVTQTPSHQVTQMGQEVILRCVPISNHLYFYWYRQILGQKVEFLVSFYNNEISEKSEIFDDQFSVERPDGSNFTLKIRSTKLEDSAMYFCASTGGLYEQYFGPGTRLTVT.

The V gene is TRBV27, the J gene TRBJ2-7; D is perhaps TRBD1 (5 bases). Germline CDR1 reads MNHEY; CDR2 reads SMNVEV (reference sequence). Trimming shortened V by 0 bases and J by 6 bases, and 15 bases separated the two germline ends. This CDR3 comprises 15 residues. In nucleotides, the CDR3 is TGTGCCAGCAGTTTATCAACAGGCCCTGGGTTCGAGCAGTACTTC. As protein: CASSLSTGPGFEQYF.

This chain connects TRBV30 to TRBJ1-5; D perhaps matches TRBD1 (5 bases). Trimming cost V 5 bases and J 4 bases, with 15 bases left between them. CDR1 is GTSNPN, CDR2 SVGIG, per germline (reference sequence). This CDR3 region has 14 residues. The CDR3 loop reads CAWEHTGINQPQHF. The CDR3 region has the DNA TGTGCCTGGGAACATACAGGAATTAATCAGCCCCAGCATTTT.

The chain uses TRBV28 and TRBJ1-1; 10 nucleotides agree with TRBD1. From germline, CDR1 is MDHEN and CDR2 SYDVKM. With V trimmed by 3 bases and J by 5 bases, 0 bases remained unmatched. This CDR3 contains 13 residues. The CDR3 here is CASSLDRGTEAFF. The CDR3 bases are TGTGCCAGCAGTTTGGACAGGGGGACTGAAGCTTTCTTT. The whole variable domain, remainder taken from reference TRBV28 and TRBJ1-1, is DVKVTQSSRYLVKRTGEKVFLECVQDMDHENMFWYRQDPGLGLRLIYFSYDVKMKEKGDIPEGYSVSREKKERFSLILESASTNQTSMYLCASSLDRGTEAFFGQGTRLTVV.

The rearrangement links TRBV7-9 to TRBJ2-2; 9 bases are shared with TRBD2. The CDR3 spans 17 residues. Per the germline V gene, CDR1 is SEHNR and CDR2 is FQNEAQ (reference sequence). V trimming: 1 base; J trimming: 3 bases; junction bases outside the gene matches: 6. The CDR3 DNA reads as TGTGCCAGCAGCTTAGGGACTAGCGACCTCTACACCGGGGAGCTGTTTTTT. This codes for CASSLGTSDLYTGELFF. Supplemented by reference TRBV7-9 and TRBJ2-2, the full variable domain reads DTGVSQNPRHKITKRGQNVTFRCDPISEHNRLYWYRQTLGQGPEFLTYFQNEAQLEKSRLLSDRFSAERPKGSFSTLEIQRTEQGDSAMYLCASSLGTSDLYTGELFFGEGSRLTVL.

The V gene is TRBV7-9, the J gene TRBJ2-5; D not certain. The CDR3 contains 14 residues. Trimming removed 3 bases at V and 5 bases at J, with 13 bases between. Germline V lookup: CDR1 SEHNR, CDR2 FQNEAQ (reference sequence). The CDR3 region is CASSFQNLGETQYF. The CDR3 nucleotides are TGTGCCAGCAGCTTCCAAAATTTGGGCGAGACCCAGTACTTC.

The V gene is TRBV6-5, the J gene TRBJ2-1; D unresolved. The ends were cut back, 0 bases at V and 7 bases at J, with 7 bases in the middle. This CDR3 has 13 amino acids. Per germline, CDR1 MNHEY and CDR2 SVGAGI. This chain's CDR3 is CASSYSVLNEQFF. CDR3 DNA: TGTGCCAGCAGTTACTCGGTACTTAATGAGCAGTTCTTC.

This sequence joins TRBV4-3 and TRBJ1-1; 9 positions match TRBD1. With V trimmed by 2 bases and J by 4 bases, 5 bases remained unmatched. The CDR3 runs to 15 residues. Germline V lookup: CDR1 LGHNA, CDR2 YSLEER. CDR3 protein: CASSQMGQGVTEAFF. CDR3 nucleotide sequence: TGCGCCAGCAGCCAAATGGGACAGGGCGTCACTGAAGCTTTCTTT.

The V gene is TRBV10-3, the J gene TRBJ2-1, with D possibly being TRBD2 (5 bases). Trimming removed 4 bases at V and 8 bases at J, with 12 bases between. CDR3 length equals 13 residues. CDR1 is ENHRY and CDR2 is SYGVKD in the germline V gene. The CDR3 nucleotides read TGTGCCATCAGTGTCGAGGGTTTCCATGAGCAGTTCTTC. Translating gives CAISVEGFHEQFF.

In regard to this clone: The same CDR3 is also encoded by other DNA sequences in this sample. The chain combines TRBV29-1 with TRBJ2-2, with no clear D. The germline CDR1 and CDR2 sequences are SQVTM and ANQGSEA. V was trimmed by 4 bases and J by 2 bases, leaving 5 bases between them. The CDR3 has 12 amino acids. Here the CDR3 reads CSVVQNTGELFF. CDR3 DNA: TGCAGCGTTGTCCAAAACACCGGGGAGCTGTTTTTT.

J is TRBJ2-7 and V is TRBV28; D may be TRBD1 (6 bases). CDR3 length: 14 residues. Germline-derived CDR1 and CDR2 are MDHEN and SYDVKM. The ends were cut back, 11 bases at V and 0 bases at J, with 17 bases in the middle. This CDR3 reads CACGWGPGSYEQYF. The CDR3 bases are TGTGCCTGCGGCTGGGGGCCGGGCTCCTACGAGCAGTACTTC.

The chain combines TRBV7-8 with TRBJ2-7, with D possibly matching TRBD1 (6 bases). Germline CDR1 SGHVS, CDR2 FQNEAQ. This CDR3 is built from 14 residues. The ends were cut back, 5 bases at V and 7 bases at J, with 18 bases in the middle. CDR3 loop: CASSNMGQRLEQYF. Written as DNA, the CDR3 is TGTGCCAGCAGCAATATGGGACAACGTCTGGAGCAGTACTTC.

The chain joins TRBV19 to TRBJ2-7, with D perhaps TRBD1 or TRBD2 (5 bases each). The CDR3 runs to 13 residues. V gave up 3 bases and J gave up 6 bases, with 12 bases separating them. Germline CDR1 and CDR2: LNHDA and SQIVND (reference sequence). The CDR3 is CASSISPGPEQYF. DNA for the CDR3: TGTGCCAGTAGTATTTCCCCGGGGCCCGAGCAGTACTTC.

The V and J genes are TRBV19 and TRBJ2-4, with 12 bases identical to TRBD2. Trimming took 7 bases from V and 2 from J; bases not matched to a gene: 6. This CDR3 spans 16 amino acids. CDR1 LNHDA and CDR2 SQIVND come from the germline V gene (reference sequence). In DNA, the CDR3 is TGTGCCAGTACCGACGGACTAGCGGGGACCAAAAACATTCAGTACTTC. Protein product: CASTDGLAGTKNIQYF.

The chain couples TRBV7-9 to TRBJ2-1; TRBD1 is a possible D gene (6 bases). The CDR3 consists of 17 residues. Trimming cost V 1 base and J 4 bases, with 17 bases left between them. CDR1 is SEHNR and CDR2 is FQNEAQ in the germline V gene (reference sequence). CDR3 coding DNA: TGTGCCAGCAGCTTAGTGGGGGCACCGGCCCCTTACAATGAGCAGTTCTTC. Amino acid sequence: CASSLVGAPAPYNEQFF.

The CDR3 DNA reads as TGTGCCAGCAGCTCCCCTTTACCGAGCTCCTACAATGAGCAGTTCTTC. Its protein product is CASSSPLPSSYNEQFF. The gene calls are TRBV7-9 and TRBJ2-1; D gene ambiguous. The V and J ends lost 4 bases and 0 bases respectively, with 13 bases between them. The CDR3 length is 16 residues. Germline values: CDR1 SEHNR, CDR2 FQNEAQ (reference sequence).

The V and J genes are TRBV27 and TRBJ1-4, with D unclear. CDR3 size: 17 residues. CDR1 and CDR2 (germline): MNHEY, SMNVEV (reference sequence). V was trimmed by 0 bases and J by 0 bases, leaving 11 bases between them. The CDR3 loop reads CASSLSSPGATNEKLFF. The CDR3 DNA sequence: TGTGCCAGCAGTTTATCCTCTCCTGGGGCAACTAATGAAAAACTGTTTTTT.